This T cell receptor (beta chain) was identified during a study of cytomegalovirus exposure and HLA in healthy donors. Study-level information: As an earlier analysis found, 150 million to 200 million T cells yielded approximately 110 million unique TCR beta sequences.

As to this clone: Its antigen is undetermined.

The PCR was carried out with 60 Vbeta primers and 13 Jbeta primers. Using immunoSEQ multiplex PCR, the repertoire was profiled, and TCRdb retains in-frame clones only, with some absent. Of 100,000 to 150,000 clones in the sample, approximately 84% were seen once. General study points: Common viral pathogens seemed to be connected with several of the most significant clusters, according to a later analysis. It was shown in a later analysis that HLA-associated TCR beta chains were more clonally expanded than other, equally common chains. In a later analysis, specific HLA alleles were associated with 15,000 to 20,000 TCR beta sequences at a 0.05 false discovery rate.

V lost 4 bases to trimming and J lost 6 bases; unmatched junction nucleotides: 8. This CDR3 has 14 residues. Germline CDR1 is SEHNR and CDR2 is FQNEAQ (reference sequence). The chain recombines TRBV7-9 with TRBJ1-1; 7 bases line up with TRBD1. The specimen sequenced was PBMCs. This TCR derives from a woman aged 18 to 35 in good health and CMV-seronegative. The DNA for the CDR3 is TGTGCCAGCAGCTCGACAGGGCAGACCCCTGAAGCTTTCTTT. It translates to CASSSTGQTPEAFF. Supplemented by reference TRBV7-9 and TRBJ1-1, the full variable domain reads DTGVSQNPRHKITKRGQNVTFRCDPISEHNRLYWYRQTLGQGPEFLTYFQNEAQLEKSRLLSDRFSAERPKGSFSTLEIQRTEQGDSAMYLCASSSTGQTPEAFFGQGTRLTVV.